The T cell receptor (beta chain) under discussion was sequenced for a study of cytomegalovirus exposure and HLA in healthy donors (dated by TCRdb to 2017 to 2019). Regarding the research as a whole: In an earlier analysis of approximately 640 of the donors, less than 350 Gb of sequence data and some 120 million unique TCR beta sequences from 180 million or so T cells were reported. In a later analysis, previously published TCR beta repertoires from 550 to 700 donors were re-analyzed and high-resolution HLA genotyping was added so that TCR occurrence patterns could be studied. The aim of the study was to test whether cataloging public T cell receptors could identify signatures of past pathogen exposure. Every repertoire in the discovery cohort had been generated on one and the same sequencing platform. Around 320 gigabases of sequencing data and approximately 84 million unique TCR sequences were included in an early release covering over 600 HLA-typed donors. In the later analysis, no new phenotypic data were used to find candidate immune exposures; instead, reliance was placed on TCR beta sequences and their occurrence across donors. The study used immunosequencing to profile the T cell repertoires of 670 or so subjects and linked those repertoires to cytomegalovirus serostatus. Donor age, sex, ethnicity and CMV serostatus were compiled alongside the repertoire data. To predict cytomegalovirus infection status, the study brought together high-throughput TCR immunosequencing, statistical association of individual TCRs with disease status, and machine learning. Across approximately 400 genotyped donors of the cohort, an average of roughly 250,000 unique TCR beta nucleotide sequences per donor were sequenced, and approximately 17% of those sequences were non-productive. Roughly 5 DR-DQ haplotypes were handled as single units for association and clustering, since linkage in the cohort was strong. Typing coverage varied by locus: roughly 629-640 donors for A, B, C, DRB1 and DQB1; roughly 500 for DQA1; around 570 for DPA1; some 470 for DPB1. In a later genetic analysis, genome-wide SNP genotypes for about 65% of the 666 donors were used, and that subset was treated as a discovery cohort. Of the roughly 400 genotyped donors, 70% to 90% were placed in the genetic ancestry cluster associated with self-reported Caucasian donors. HLA typing included class I and class II loci at four-digit resolution. Along with the roughly 610-subject first cohort, a separate validation cohort of more than 90 different subjects was used. To decide whether each TCR beta V gene segment behaved as functional or pseudogenic, an earlier analysis of fewer than 750 of the donors relied on high-throughput TCR beta sequencing. Paper-wide results and their limitations: Several of the top co-occurrence clusters appeared to be linked to parvovirus B19, influenza, CMV and Epstein-Barr virus, according to a later analysis. Roughly uniform sequencing depth across donors was assumed in presence/absence analyses, although this assumption may not hold. Compared with the roughly 700-donor mean, donors in an Asian-associated ancestry cluster had fewer N-insertions in productive TCRs, according to a later genetic analysis. The classifier was reported to diagnose cytomegalovirus status with high specificity and sensitivity in both the original and validation cohorts. Most CMV-associated TCR beta chains appeared to be HLA-restricted in a later analysis, and the HLA associations seemed to be driven largely by CMV exposure. Because HLA typing was unavailable for some donors at each locus, only the typed subset was used in association tests. The study gave a list of some 150 TCR beta chains associated with cytomegalovirus. Across donors, most TCR sequences were observed very rarely, whereas some public TCRs were present in many individuals. In this cohort, only TCR beta chains were sequenced, and detectable features were limited by the absence of alpha or paired-chain data. Specific HLA alleles were associated with roughly 17,000 TCR beta sequences at a false discovery rate of 0.05 in a later analysis. According to a later analysis, TCR association rates differed among HLA loci, with DRB1 alleles showing the most associated TCRs and HLA-C alleles showing the fewest. The only immune exposure information available for the cohort was CMV serostatus. A further reported finding was that TCR beta sequences accurately predicted the HLA-A and HLA-B alleles for most subjects in the first cohort. A cluster of highly shared sequence variants was judged likely to represent a technical artifact of the sequencing pipeline. Correlated functional status among segregating V segments might reflect linkage disequilibrium, but an unknown experimental factor could not be ruled out. The earlier analysis of about 600 of the donors excluded roughly 17 rarely observed V segments, including chromosome 9 orphons, because counts were too low. Broadly in line with IMGT annotations, most TCR beta V segments showed up in productive rearrangements about 87% or about 30% of the time in an earlier analysis of roughly 590 of the donors. In vitro tests confirmed that a few of the cytomegalovirus-associated TCR beta chains recognize cytomegalovirus antigens. According to the authors, the approach could potentially be generalized to other disease states and immunological phenotypes. When HLA alleles, especially DR and DQ, strongly co-occurred, attributing TCR associations to individual alleles was difficult. A later genetic analysis associated a missense DCLRE1C variant with V-gene and J-gene trimming of TCR beta chains, and an independent cohort replicated the association. In a later analysis, HLA-associated TCR beta chains were found to be more clonally expanded and to have lower generation probabilities than equally common non-associated chains.

Library preparation was by the immunoSEQ multiplex PCR assay. The multiplex PCR relied on a mix of 60 forward primers for TCR Vbeta segments and 13 reverse primers for TCR Jbeta segments. Amplification of the CDR3 region of rearranged TCR beta genes was performed with a multiplex PCR assay on genomic DNA. On the Illumina HiSeq System, the amplified TCR beta libraries were sequenced as 87-base-pair reads. Processing in the source paper ran as follows. Across the 700 or so repertoires, a later analysis counted 60 million to 90 million unique TCR beta chains, some 11 million of which were shared by at least two donors. Raw reads were error-corrected and collapsed into unique sequences by a nearest-neighbor algorithm in which closely related sequences were merged to remove PCR and sequencing errors. Alignment of CDR3 sequences to IMGT reference sequences was used to assign V, D and J gene segments. Each retained sequence needed at least a six-nucleotide match to both a V gene segment and a J gene segment. Rearrangements were classified as productive when the CDR3 lacked stop codons and remained in frame with V and J, and all other rearrangements were classified as non-productive. CDR3 was defined according to IMGT convention as the region running from the second conserved V-encoded cysteine to the conserved J-encoded phenylalanine. The earlier analysis of roughly 590 of the donors excluded any sequence lacking an unambiguous match to a single V gene segment. In an earlier analysis of about 590 of the donors, a V segment was called functional when productive rearrangements were above 56.7%, and segregating when the standard deviation between donors exceeded 5%. To diagnose cytomegalovirus status from the catalog of TCR beta chain sequences, a statistical classification framework was built. V and J gene assignment, in a later analysis, came from comparing TCR nucleotide sequences with IMGT/GENE-DB human TR gene sequences. The TCRdist pipeline was used in a later analysis to assign CDR3 sequences and most-parsimonious VDJ recombination scenarios. A later analysis defined each TCR beta chain by its CDR3 amino acid sequence plus V-gene family, and excluded reads lacking a unique V-gene family. As a way to deal with suspected cross-contamination and a sequencing artifact, a later analysis dropped hundreds of nucleotide sequences that were highly shared and had low generation probability. For each public chain, a later analysis derived a clonal expansion index from normalized ranks of inferred template counts within each repertoire. In a later analysis, generation probabilities were computed with a VDJ recombination model fitted to out-of-frame rearrangements, and the resulting probabilities were checked against IGoR. In a later analysis, hypergeometric tests were used to score TCR-TCR, TCR-HLA and TCR-CMV co-occurrence, with a repertoire-size bias correction applied to TCR pairs. To estimate false discovery rates, a later analysis permuted the HLA or CMV assignments 20 times. In a later analysis, co-occurring TCRs were grouped using DBSCAN, with TCRdist sequence similarity added in when clustering inside HLA-allele-positive subsets. Repertoires with fewer than 30,000 or more than 120,000 public chains were left out of co-occurrence clustering, as were about 5 repertoires with anomalous nucleotide sharing. In TCRdb, the immuneACCESS table is reduced to in-frame sequences with V and J assigned. These tables do not hold every clone; where another copy was compared, an unresolved V gene accounts for under half, and the others remain unexplained. V and J calls and clone size come straight from that table; D and trimming were deduced from the DNA. Recorded for this sample are fewer than 250,000 clones; around 67% of them occurred a single time. About 3.1% of the sample is held by the ten biggest clonotypes.

In total, approximately 610 healthy bone marrow donors made up the cohort. All cohort members were sampled while nominally healthy, although unrecorded immune exposures were likely present. The donor was CMV seropositive and belonged to the group of 250 to 300 seropositive cohort members. A peripheral blood sample was provided by each donor, and peripheral blood mononuclear cells were used for TCR beta sequencing. Genomic DNA was extracted from the blood cell samples with the Qiagen DNeasy Blood Extraction Kit. Notes on this clone: The antigen this receptor binds is unknown. A read error may produce the germline difference seen at one junction end.

The receptor was derived from a young woman in good health and CMV-seropositive. Sequenced sample: PBMCs.

The encoded CDR3 is CASREGGPGLQYF. The sequenced DNA is TGTGCCAGCAGAGAAGGGGGTCCCGGACTCCAGTACTTC. In this chain, TRBV6-1 is recombined with TRBJ2-7, with TRBD1 perhaps the D gene, on 6 matching bases. The germline V gene yields MNHNS for CDR1 and SASEGT for CDR2. The CDR3 sequence holds 13 residues, the cysteine and phenylalanine included. The CDR3 DNA has 39 bases and is translated from base 1.